Below, 26 T cell receptor beta chains from the same sample are listed, as sequenced in a study of cytomegalovirus exposure and HLA in healthy donors. A multiplex PCR was run with 60 Vbeta primers and 13 Jbeta primers. Sequencing used immunoSEQ multiplex PCR; TCRdb keeps in-frame clones, though not all of them. Of 95,000 to 150,000 clones in the sample, around 66% were seen once. Specimen: PBMCs. The receptor source for this set is a woman aged 40 to 50 in good health and CMV-seropositive.

This clone showed up just a few times. The chain links TRBV5-1 to TRBJ2-5; D unresolved. Per the germline V gene, CDR1 is SGHRS and CDR2 is YFSETQ. V shed 2 bases and J shed 4 bases, with 6 bases lying between them. The CDR3 runs 12 residues. CDR3 protein: CASSFSRETQYF. CDR3 DNA sequence: TGCGCCAGCAGCTTTTCCCGAGAGACCCAGTACTTC.

The chain joins TRBV19 to TRBJ2-5; possible D gene TRBD2, 5 bases. From germline, CDR1 is LNHDA and CDR2 SQIVND (reference sequence). Trimming cost V 4 bases and J 2 bases, with 14 bases left between them. The CDR3 length is 15 residues. The CDR3 protein is CASSTRTVFQETQYF. The CDR3 nucleotides read TGTGCCAGTAGTACTCGGACTGTATTTCAAGAGACCCAGTACTTC.

The V gene is TRBV7-6, the J gene TRBJ1-6, with D perhaps matching TRBD1 (6 bases). The CDR3 runs 15 residues. CDR1 SGHVS and CDR2 FNYEAQ come from the germline V gene. The V and J ends lost 1 base and 6 bases respectively, with 10 bases between them. The CDR3: CASSLGADSNSPLHF. In DNA form, the CDR3 reads TGTGCCAGCAGCTTAGGGGCGGACAGTAATTCACCCCTCCACTTT.

This clone showed up just once. V gene TRBV25-1 combines with J gene TRBJ1-6, with D unclear. CDR1 and CDR2 from the germline V gene are MGHDK and SYGVNS. Deletions cut 1 base from V and 10 bases from J, with 8 bases between. The CDR3 is 13 residues long. The CDR3 sequence is CASSELGGSPLHF. CDR3 bases: TGTGCCAGCAGTGAATTAGGAGGGTCACCCCTCCACTTT.

The chain employs TRBV6-1 and TRBJ1-1; a weak D match, TRBD1 (5 bases). V was trimmed by 3 bases and J by 0 bases, leaving 17 bases between them. Germline CDR1 is MNHNS and CDR2 is SASEGT. The length of the CDR3 is 17 residues. The CDR3 DNA sequence: TGTGCCAGCAGTGATGTTGGGGCTCGGGGGATGAACACTGAAGCTTTCTTT. Protein product: CASSDVGARGMNTEAFF.

The chain joins TRBV6-1 to TRBJ2-7; D is possibly TRBD2 (6 bases). The CDR3 contains 16 residues. Per germline, CDR1 MNHNS and CDR2 SASEGT. V lost 3 bases and J lost 2, with 17 bases in between. The CDR3 reads CASSDWASVDPYEQYF. In nucleotides, the CDR3 is TGTGCCAGCAGTGATTGGGCTAGCGTGGATCCCTACGAGCAGTACTTC.

The chain links TRBV11-3 to TRBJ2-2; no clear D. Germline CDR1 SGHNT, CDR2 YENEEA. The CDR3 loop spans 15 amino acids. Trimming pared 1 base from V and 4 bases from J, leaving 10 bases between. Here the CDR3 DNA reads TGTGCCAGCAGCTTAGTCCGAGGCACCACCGGGGAGCTGTTTTTT. It is translated as CASSLVRGTTGELFF.

This clone is termed medium-sized. This chain joins TRBV7-9 and TRBJ2-7, with 9 bases lining up with TRBD1. CDR3 size: 14 residues. With V trimmed by 7 bases and J by 6 bases, 10 bases remained unmatched. Per germline, CDR1 SEHNR and CDR2 FQNEAQ (reference sequence). The DNA of the CDR3 is TGTGCCAGCAACCCCCGGGACAGGGAATCCGAGCAGTACTTC. Translated: CASNPRDRESEQYF.

The chain recombines TRBV7-9 with TRBJ1-1, with a weak D call TRBD1 (6 bases). The germline CDR1 and CDR2 sequences are SEHNR and FQNEAQ (reference sequence). Trimming pared 1 base from V and 4 bases from J, leaving 7 bases between. CDR3 size: 13 residues. The CDR3 DNA follows: TGTGCCAGCAGCTTAGAAGGGGGCACTGAAGCTTTCTTT. This sequence encodes CASSLEGGTEAFF.

This chain uses TRBV5-6 with TRBJ2-1; 7 bases are a match to TRBD1. This CDR3 is 13 amino acids long. V lost 6 bases, J lost 4 bases, and 4 bases stayed unmatched. Germline loops: CDR1 SGHDT, CDR2 YYEEEE. DNA of the CDR3: TGTGCCAGCAATACGGGACAGTACAATGAGCAGTTCTTC. Its translation: CASNTGQYNEQFF.

This sequence joins TRBV19 and TRBJ2-3; D unresolved. The CDR3 runs 15 residues. Germline-derived CDR1 and CDR2 are LNHDA and SQIVND (reference sequence). Trimming left V 6 bases short and J 2 bases short, with 15 bases between. The CDR3 DNA follows: TGTGCCAGTAGGTCGATGGGCCTCCCCACAGATACGCAGTATTTT. Translating it yields CASRSMGLPTDTQYF.

V and J are TRBV10-3 and TRBJ1-2; the D gene is possibly TRBD1 (5 bases). Germline CDR1 is ENHRY and CDR2 is SYGVKD. V dropped 6 bases and J dropped 6 bases, with 17 bases sitting between them. This CDR3 is 14 amino acids long. DNA for the CDR3: TGTGCCATCAGCGGGACTCTCGAGGTAGATGGCTACACCTTC. This gives the protein CAISGTLEVDGYTF.

The rearrangement uses TRBV5-1 and TRBJ2-5, with 8 bases that match TRBD1. The CDR3 extends over 14 amino acids. J was trimmed by 3 bases and V by 4 bases; bases with no gene match: 5. Germline assignment: CDR1 SGHRS and CDR2 YFSETQ. The CDR3 here is CASSQRTGKETQYF. As DNA, the CDR3 is TGCGCCAGCAGCCAAAGGACAGGGAAAGAGACCCAGTACTTC.

J is TRBJ2-5 and V is TRBV27; the match to TRBD2 covers 13 bases. The CDR3 loop spans 15 amino acids. Trimming at V came to 8 bases and at J to 7 bases, leaving 10 bases not matched to a gene. CDR1 is MNHEY, CDR2 SMNVEV, per germline (reference sequence). The CDR3 coding sequence is TGTGCCAGCGGGAGGGGACTAGCGGGGACGGGGACCCAGTACTTC. Translation: CASGRGLAGTGTQYF.

V usage is TRBV28 and J usage is TRBJ2-6; 7 positions agree with TRBD1. The CDR3 spans 15 residues. CDR1 and CDR2 from the germline V gene are MDHEN and SYDVKM. V was pared by 3 bases and J by 2 bases, with 1 base of the junction left unmatched. CDR3 loop: CASSFQGAGANVLTF. DNA of the CDR3: TGTGCCAGCAGTTTCCAGGGGGCTGGGGCCAACGTCCTGACTTTC. Full variable domain (remainder filled in from reference TRBV28 and TRBJ2-6): DVKVTQSSRYLVKRTGEKVFLECVQDMDHENMFWYRQDPGLGLRLIYFSYDVKMKEKGDIPEGYSVSREKKERFSLILESASTNQTSMYLCASSFQGAGANVLTFGAGSRLTVL.

This clone came up once. Other DNA sequences within the sample encode an identical CDR3. The V gene is TRBV7-9, the J gene TRBJ1-2, with D perhaps matching TRBD1 (6 bases). The CDR3 length is 13 residues. Trimming left V 0 bases short and J 6 bases short, with 8 bases between. The germline gives CDR1 SEHNR, CDR2 FQNEAQ (reference sequence). Here the CDR3 reads CASSLAGQNGYTF. DNA of the CDR3: TGTGCCAGCAGCTTAGCCGGACAGAATGGCTACACCTTC. The complete variable domain, with remaining parts taken from reference TRBV7-9 and TRBJ1-2, reads DTGVSQNPRHKITKRGQNVTFRCDPISEHNRLYWYRQTLGQGPEFLTYFQNEAQLEKSRLLSDRFSAERPKGSFSTLEIQRTEQGDSAMYLCASSLAGQNGYTFGSGTRLTVV.

The chain has TRBV2 and TRBJ2-3; D is undetermined. The CDR3 is 14 residues long. V lost 1 base and J 1 base, leaving 6 bases between the germline ends. Germline V gene lookup returns CDR1 SNHLY and CDR2 FYNNEI. In DNA form, the CDR3 reads TGTGCCAGCAGTGAAGGCGTCCGCACAGATACGCAGTATTTT. Amino acids: CASSEGVRTDTQYF.

CDR3 region: CASSDFQRGGDEQFF. CDR3 nucleotide sequence: TGTGCCAGCAGTGATTTTCAGCGAGGAGGGGATGAGCAGTTCTTC. This chain connects TRBV2 to TRBJ2-1; TRBD2 is a possible D gene (6 bases). From germline, CDR1 is SNHLY and CDR2 FYNNEI. The CDR3 runs 15 residues. Between the trimmed V and J ends, which lost 3 bases and 8 bases, there was a span of 17 bases.

Comments on this clone: Other nucleotide sequences from this sample produce the same CDR3. The chain couples TRBV5-1 to TRBJ1-2; the D is unclear. CDR3 length: 13 residues. Germline V lookup: CDR1 SGHRS, CDR2 YFSETQ. Trimming shortened V by 2 bases and J by 4 bases, and 9 bases separated the two germline ends. The CDR3 DNA reads TGCGCCAGCAGCTTAGATGGCGGCTATGGCTACACCTTC. It translates to CASSLDGGYGYTF.

V usage is TRBV2 and J usage is TRBJ1-4; D perhaps matches TRBD1 (5 bases). The CDR3 totals 14 residues. V gave up 5 bases and J gave up 4 bases, with 11 bases separating them. The germline CDR1 and CDR2 sequences are SNHLY and FYNNEI. As DNA, the CDR3 is TGTGCCAGCAGTACGGACACCCATAATGAAAAACTGTTTTTT. This codes for CASSTDTHNEKLFF.

V is TRBV28 and J is TRBJ1-5; no definite D call. V lost 0 bases and J lost 2, with 8 bases in between. The germline gives CDR1 MDHEN, CDR2 SYDVKM. This CDR3 is built from 15 residues. The chain's CDR3 is CASSLWASGNQPQHF. In DNA, the CDR3 is TGTGCCAGCAGTTTATGGGCCAGCGGCAATCAGCCCCAGCATTTT.

With regard to this clone: A junction boundary mismatches the germline segment, possibly from a read error. The chain employs TRBV6-5 and TRBJ1-2; TRBD1 matches 7 bases. The CDR3 totals 13 residues. Germline V gives CDR1 MNHEY, CDR2 SVGAGI. The CDR3 here is CASRYDRVSGYPF. For the CDR3, the DNA is TGTGCCAGCAGATACGACAGGGTGTCTGGCTACCCCTTC.

V usage is TRBV9 and J usage is TRBJ2-7; D ambiguous. CDR1 is SGDLS, CDR2 YYNGEE, per germline. The CDR3 consists of 14 residues. The ends were cut back, 3 bases at V and 0 bases at J, with 10 bases in the middle. CDR3 nucleotide sequence: TGTGCCAGCAGCGGTGCGGAGAGCTCCTACGAGCAGTACTTC. Translating gives CASSGAESSYEQYF.

The chain carries TRBV12-5 and TRBJ2-5; TRBD1 might be the D (5 bases). Per the germline V gene, CDR1 is LGHNT and CDR2 is FRNRAP. The length of the CDR3 is 17 residues. Trimming cost V 0 bases and J 5 bases, with 19 bases left between them. CDR3 bases: TGTGCTAGTGGTTTGGTAACCTCCAGGGAACTGTATGAGACCCAGTACTTC. This translates into CASGLVTSRELYETQYF.

This clone was picked up a small number of times. The chain carries TRBV29-1 and TRBJ2-1, with D tentatively TRBD1 (6 bases). The CDR3 loop spans 11 amino acids. The V gene's germline CDR1 is SQVTM and CDR2 ANQGSEA. V lost 4 bases and J 7 bases, leaving 8 bases between the germline ends. CDR3 DNA: TGCAGCGTTGGGGGGCCGAATGAGCAGTTCTTC. As protein: CSVGGPNEQFF.

This clone came up a few times. The chain links TRBV25-1 to TRBJ2-2; unclear D gene. Trimming pared 1 base from V and 3 bases from J, leaving 18 bases between. The CDR3 length is 18 residues. Germline V gene data show CDR1 as MGHDK and CDR2 as SYGVNS. CDR3 sequence: CASSECSSRRTYTGELFF. In DNA form, the CDR3 reads TGTGCCAGCAGTGAATGTAGTTCCCGGAGAACCTACACCGGGGAGCTGTTTTTT.